This T cell receptor beta chain comes out of a study of CD8+CD57+ T cells in acquired aplastic anemia (dated by TCRdb to the late 2010s). With respect to the entire study: DNA extracted from sorted CD4+ and CD8+ cells had a mean of about 3.2 ug, with a range of 0.2 to 27.4 ug. CD8+CD57+ expansion was defined as a frequency above the mean frequency observed in healthy subjects.

General conclusions and limits of the study: Around 30 CD8+ CDR3 sequences were found to be shared between patients and controls, but these sequences appeared to be highly expressed in patients and within the immunodominant clones of the patients. Between patients and healthy controls, no significant difference in CD8+ Simpson's diversity was found (P=0.060).

The CDR3, cysteine through phenylalanine, is 15 amino acids long. Only the CDR3 portion is preserved as DNA: 45 bases, with reading frame beginning at the first base. Here V drops 3 bases and J drops 4 bases, and the junction holds 2 bases not matched to any gene. CDR1 and CDR2 are drawn from the germline V gene (reference sequence): LNHNV, YYDKDF. TCR beta VDJ combination and CDR3 sequence profiling used genomic DNA as the template. TCR repertoire sequencing was run on an Illumina HiSeq 2000. Turning to the authors' computational methods: Repertoire assessment relied on Simpson's diversity index, CDR3 size and DJ length profiles, and TRBV/TRBJ rearrangement plots. The immunodominant clone was defined as the most abundant DNA sequence in deep sequencing data. CDR3 amino acid sequences were checked for sharing across subjects and were also compared against the VDJdb database and published repertoires. The public reads were reanalyzed by TCRdb: fastp trimming at Q25, MiXCR alignment, in-frame beta chains only. Each CDR3 protein gets just one entry, which takes the most common genes and DNA from the rows behind it. In this record, the V and J calls reflect TCRdb's handling and not the investigators' own analysis. This sample lists fewer than 200,000 distinct CDR3 sequences; around 50% were detected once. The ten largest clones take up 13% of the sample.

This clonotype was detected a few times. Its binding antigen is unknown. Per-nucleotide qualities are absent, and no much larger clonotype sits a single base away. The patients picked for sequencing were ones in whom flow cytometry had shown an expansion of CD8+CD57+ cells. Every patient had severe acquired aplastic anemia, diagnosed using the International Study of Aplastic Anemia and Agranulocytosis and Camitta criteria. No patient had received any therapy when blood was sampled. TCR repertoires of sorted CD4+ and CD8+ blood T cells from severe aplastic anemia patients and healthy subjects were deep-sequenced in the study. Patients were enrolled in the USA under clinicaltrials.gov protocols 00001620, 01623167, 00001397, 00071045, 00081523 and 00961064. Ficoll-Paque density gradient centrifugation was used to isolate peripheral blood mononuclear cells. Before DNA extraction, CD4+ and CD8+ T cells were sorted by FACS or by magnetic beads.

The sequenced sample was sorted CD4+, CD8+, or CD8+CD57+ T cells (not recorded which) from PBMCs. The V and J genes are TRBV15 and TRBJ2-3, and 12 junction bases match TRBD1. The clonotype originates from a human donor with aplastic anemia. The CDR3 loop reads CATSSGTGGADTQYF. The DNA reads TGTGCCACCAGCAGTGGGACAGGGGGCGCAGATACGCAGTATTTT.